These 12 T cell receptor beta chains were all obtained from the same sample, sequenced in a study of Ad26.COV2.S vaccination and SARS-CoV-2 variants. Treatment in this sample: roughly 18 received Ad26.COV2.S at low or high dose, single or two shots; roughly five received placebo; per-sample allocation not given. At day 63 after the first vaccine or placebo injection, samples were drawn. Measured with immunoSEQ multiplex PCR; TCRdb has only the in-frame clones, and not every one. The data show 450,000 to 550,000 clones, roughly nine tenths seen once. The specimen was peripheral blood, collected in a trial of Ad26.COV2.S vaccine versus placebo. The receptors come from a person between 18 and 60 years old who received the Ad26.COV2.S COVID-19 vaccine or a placebo.

This sequence joins TRBV24-1 and TRBJ2-1; no firm D call. Trimming removed 8 bases from V and 1 base from J, with 8 bases in between. Per germline, CDR1 KGHDR and CDR2 SFDVKD. The CDR3 sequence is 13 residues long. CDR3 region: CATTSGSYNEQFF. CDR3 DNA: TGTGCCACCACTAGTGGATCCTACAATGAGCAGTTCTTC.

The CDR3 nucleotides are TGCGCCAGCAGCTACTGGACAGCTTCCCCCCAAGAGACCCAGTACTTC. Translation gives CASSYWTASPQETQYF. J is TRBJ2-5 and V is TRBV5-1, with a possible D match to TRBD1 (6 bases). The CDR3 covers 16 residues. Germline CDR1 reads SGHRS; CDR2 reads YFSETQ. V lost 3 bases and J lost 1, with 16 bases in between.

The rearrangement joins TRBV2 to TRBJ2-1; 11 nucleotides align to TRBD2. V was pared by 2 bases and J by 5 bases, with 5 bases of the junction left unmatched. Germline CDR1 and CDR2: SNHLY and FYNNEI. This CDR3 contains 16 residues. The CDR3 sequence is CASSEWLAGGHNEQFF. For the CDR3, the DNA is TGTGCCAGCAGTGAATGGCTAGCGGGGGGTCACAATGAGCAGTTCTTC.

This chain links TRBV10-3 with TRBJ2-1, with TRBD2 identical over 11 bases. V dropped 3 bases and J dropped 10; count of bases not matched to a gene: 14. The CDR3 is 17 amino acids. CDR1 is ENHRY and CDR2 is SYGVKD in the germline V gene. This CDR3 is CAISDSGRAGGIREQFF. In DNA form, the CDR3 reads TGTGCCATCAGTGATAGCGGGAGGGCGGGGGGAATAAGAGAGCAGTTCTTC.

Here the CDR3 DNA reads TGCGCCAGCAGCTTGGGGGTCCTGGATTCCAATGAGCAGTTCTTC. Protein: CASSLGVLDSNEQFF. The V call is TRBV5-1, the J call TRBJ2-1; D call uncertain. V was clipped by 0 bases and J by 6 bases, with 13 bases between them. The CDR3 consists of 15 residues. Germline values: CDR1 SGHRS, CDR2 YFSETQ. Supplemented by reference TRBV5-1 and TRBJ2-1, the full variable domain reads KAGVTQTPRYLIKTRGQQVTLSCSPISGHRSVSWYQQTPGQGLQFLFEYFSETQRNKGNFPGRFSGRQFSNSRSEMNVSTLELGDSALYLCASSLGVLDSNEQFFGPGTRLTVL.

CDR3 loop: CASSPRLAEYQETQYF. In DNA form, the CDR3 reads TGTGCCAGCTCACCCAGACTAGCGGAGTACCAAGAGACCCAGTACTTC. The chain employs TRBV18 and TRBJ2-5; 9 bases are shared with TRBD2. The CDR3 sequence is 16 residues long. The germline CDR1 and CDR2 sequences are KGHSH and LQKENI. J was trimmed by 0 bases and V by 3 bases; bases with no gene match: 5.

This chain joins TRBV7-9 and TRBJ1-2; 9 bases match TRBD1. Germline CDR1 is SEHNR and CDR2 is FQNEAQ (reference sequence). The CDR3 contains 14 residues. Trimming removed 1 base from V and 6 bases from J; junction bases left unmatched: 3. The DNA of the CDR3 is TGTGCCAGCAGCTTAGACAGGGGGCGGGATGGCTACACCTTC. This encodes CASSLDRGRDGYTF.

The chain is built from TRBV18 and TRBJ1-6; D uncertain. Germline lookup yields CDR1 KGHSH and CDR2 LQKENI. The CDR3 sequence is 15 residues long. Between the trimmed V and J ends, which lost 3 bases and 0 bases, there was a span of 6 bases. This CDR3 is CASSPQSSYNSPLHF. The CDR3 DNA follows: TGTGCCAGCTCACCCCAAAGCTCCTATAATTCACCCCTCCACTTT.

The chain recombines TRBV18 with TRBJ1-2; D perhaps matches TRBD1 (5 bases). CDR1 and CDR2 (germline): KGHSH, LQKENI. V was clipped by 4 bases and J by 1 base, with 16 bases between them. CDR3 length: 16 amino acids. The CDR3 nucleotides read TGTGCCAGCTCACGCAGTGGCCCGGGGGATAACTATGGCTACACCTTC. It specifies CASSRSGPGDNYGYTF.

V is TRBV5-1 and J is TRBJ1-1; D possibly corresponds to TRBD1 (6 bases). Trimming shortened V by 4 bases and J by 2 bases, and 15 bases separated the two germline ends. Germline V lookup: CDR1 SGHRS, CDR2 YFSETQ. The CDR3 runs to 15 residues. CDR3 DNA sequence: TGCGCCAGCAGCCTGTGGGACAAAATAAACACTGAAGCTTTCTTT. This gives the protein CASSLWDKINTEAFF.

J is TRBJ1-5 and V is TRBV6-2 or TRBV6-3, with 9 bases identical to TRBD1. V dropped 5 bases and J dropped 7; count of bases not matched to a gene: 9. CDR1 and CDR2 from the germline V gene are MNHEY and SVGEGT. CDR3 size: 15 residues. The CDR3 region has the DNA TGTGCCAGCAGTACATACAGGGGGCGCGGGCAGCCCCAGCATTTT. This gives the protein CASSTYRGRGQPQHF.

V and J are TRBV6-5 and TRBJ1-1; no definite D call. This CDR3 is 14 amino acids long. Between the trimmed V and J ends, which lost 5 bases and 4 bases, there was a span of 14 bases. Germline-derived CDR1 and CDR2 are MNHEY and SVGAGI. The CDR3 loop is CASSPAWGGTEAFF. DNA for the CDR3: TGTGCCAGCAGTCCCGCATGGGGTGGCACTGAAGCTTTCTTT.